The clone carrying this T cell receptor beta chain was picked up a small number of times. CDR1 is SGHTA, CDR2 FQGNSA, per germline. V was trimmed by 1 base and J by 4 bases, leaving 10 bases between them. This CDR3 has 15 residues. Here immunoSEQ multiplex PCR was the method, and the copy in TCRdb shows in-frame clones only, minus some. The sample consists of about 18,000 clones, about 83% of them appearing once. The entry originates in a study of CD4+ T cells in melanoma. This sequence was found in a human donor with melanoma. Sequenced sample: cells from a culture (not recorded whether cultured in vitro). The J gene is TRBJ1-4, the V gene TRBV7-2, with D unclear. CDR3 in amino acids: CASSLVARSNEKLFF. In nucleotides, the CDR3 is TGTGCCAGCAGCTTAGTAGCCAGGAGTAATGAAAAACTGTTTTTT.